Each of the 31 T cell receptor beta chains below was sequenced from the same sample in a study of shared T cell receptors in the human thymus. The protocol was immunoSEQ multiplex PCR, while the TCRdb copy is restricted to in-frame clones and leaves out a portion. Here the sample spans approximately 490,000 clones, roughly 74% being singletons. The data were also submitted as part of a second study, on human thymus T cells.

Sample: thymocytes. Receptors originate from a boy under two years old with a congenital heart defect.

This clone was recorded a few times. The J gene is TRBJ2-1, the V gene TRBV7-3; 8 bases align to TRBD2. Losses at the gene ends were 3 bases for V and 1 base for J; bases not matched to a gene: 14. CDR3 length equals 19 residues. Germline V CDR1 and CDR2: SGHTA, FQGTGA. The CDR3 protein is CASSFFLREVPASYNEQFF. CDR3 coding DNA: TGTGCCAGCAGCTTCTTCTTGCGGGAGGTTCCCGCTTCCTACAATGAGCAGTTCTTC.

The rearrangement links TRBV6-1 to TRBJ1-5; 7 bases are a match to TRBD1. Germline trimming cut 3 bases from V and 5 bases from J; bases unmatched to any gene: 4. CDR3 length: 14 residues. Germline loops: CDR1 MNHNS, CDR2 SASEGT. The CDR3 region is CASSDTGAHQPQHF. The CDR3 DNA is TGTGCCAGCAGTGACACAGGGGCGCATCAGCCCCAGCATTTT.

The chain has TRBV9 and TRBJ1-3; D not resolved. Germline values: CDR1 SGDLS, CDR2 YYNGEE. This CDR3 region has 15 residues. V lost 0 bases and J 2 bases, leaving 9 bases between the germline ends. Written as DNA, the CDR3 is TGTGCCAGCAGCGTAGGGCACCTGACTGGAAACACCATATATTTT. Its translation is CASSVGHLTGNTIYF.

J is TRBJ1-1 and V is TRBV12-5; TRBD1 is a possible D gene (5 bases). Looked up from germline, CDR1 is LGHNT and CDR2 is FRNRAP. This CDR3 region has 15 residues. Trimming shortened V by 2 bases and J by 8 bases, and 18 bases separated the two germline ends. The CDR3 region is CASGLWGWDSAEAFF. DNA for the CDR3: TGTGCTAGTGGTTTGTGGGGATGGGACTCAGCGGAAGCTTTCTTT. Variable domain in full (rest from reference TRBV12-5 and TRBJ1-1): DARVTQTPRHKVTEMGQEVTMRCQPILGHNTVFWYRQTMMQGLELLAYFRNRAPLDDSGMPKDRFSAEMPDATLATLKIQPSEPRDSAVYFCASGLWGWDSAEAFFGQGTRLTVV.

For the CDR3, the DNA is TGTGCCAGCAGTTTAACCTCCCTAGGGAGAGGGACAGGGCAGGAGGTGGATCAGCCCCAGCATTTT. Translation: CASSLTSLGRGTGQEVDQPQHF. The J gene is TRBJ1-5, the V gene TRBV28; 9 bases fit TRBD1. Germline CDR1 is MDHEN and CDR2 is SYDVKM. The CDR3 has 22 residues. V shed 2 bases, J shed 5 bases, and the junction held 25 bases outside the gene matches.

The chain couples TRBV30 to TRBJ1-4; 8 nucleotides align to TRBD1. CDR3 length: 12 amino acids. V shed 5 bases, J shed 7 bases, and the junction held 3 bases outside the gene matches. The V gene's germline CDR1 is GTSNPN and CDR2 SVGIG (reference sequence). CDR3 nucleotide sequence: TGTGCCTGGGGACAGGGCGGTGAAAAACTGTTTTTT. It specifies CAWGQGGEKLFF.

The chain combines TRBV4-3 with TRBJ2-3; D is possibly TRBD2 (6 bases). Germline V gene sequence: CDR1 LGHNA, CDR2 YSLEER. V was pared by 3 bases and J by 0 bases, with 22 bases between. This CDR3 is built from 19 residues. The CDR3 sequence is CASSQNDGGATCSTDTQYF. Written as DNA, the CDR3 is TGCGCCAGCAGCCAGAACGACGGCGGGGCCACTTGTAGCACAGATACGCAGTATTTT.

This clone has only one observation. The genes are TRBV30 and TRBJ1-1, with 9 bases identical to TRBD1. This CDR3 spans 14 amino acids. V dropped 0 bases and J dropped 6; count of bases not matched to a gene: 5. Germline CDR1 reads GTSNPN; CDR2 reads SVGIG (reference sequence). The CDR3 sequence is CAWSVQGASPEAFF. For the CDR3, the DNA is TGTGCCTGGAGTGTACAGGGGGCGAGCCCTGAAGCTTTCTTT.

V usage is TRBV28 and J usage is TRBJ2-7; the match to TRBD2 covers 7 bases. The CDR3 is 16 amino acids. Germline values: CDR1 MDHEN, CDR2 SYDVKM. Losses at the gene ends were 1 base for V and 1 base for J; bases not matched to a gene: 7. The CDR3: CASSLYGGSWSYEQYF. Written as DNA, the CDR3 is TGTGCCAGCAGTTTATACGGCGGGAGCTGGTCCTACGAGCAGTACTTC. Looking up the rest from reference TRBV28 and TRBJ2-7 gives the full variable domain: DVKVTQSSRYLVKRTGEKVFLECVQDMDHENMFWYRQDPGLGLRLIYFSYDVKMKEKGDIPEGYSVSREKKERFSLILESASTNQTSMYLCASSLYGGSWSYEQYFGPGTRLTVT.

The chain is built from TRBV6-5 and TRBJ2-7, with 9 bases identical to TRBD2. Losses at the gene ends were 0 bases for V and 2 bases for J; bases not matched to a gene: 5. The CDR3 covers 16 residues. Germline-derived CDR1 and CDR2 are MNHEY and SVGAGI. The CDR3 here is CASSYSNPSGAYEQYF. The CDR3 bases are TGTGCCAGCAGTTACTCGAATCCTAGCGGGGCCTACGAGCAGTACTTC.

The chain combines TRBV6-1 with TRBJ2-7; 9 bases match TRBD2. Germline lookup yields CDR1 MNHNS and CDR2 SASEGT. After removal of 10 bases from V and 2 bases from J, the junction contained 6 bases not matched to a gene. The CDR3 contains 13 residues. The CDR3 sequence is CATQGLAPYEQYF. CDR3 DNA sequence: TGTGCCACCCAGGGACTAGCACCCTACGAGCAGTACTTC.

This sequence joins TRBV7-6 and TRBJ2-1; 8 positions match TRBD2. The CDR3 is made up of 14 amino acids. Trimming took 1 base from V and 7 from J; bases not matched to a gene: 3. In germline, CDR1 is SGHVS, CDR2 FNYEAQ. The CDR3 is CASSLGLAMNEQFF. The CDR3 DNA reads TGTGCCAGCAGCTTAGGACTAGCGATGAATGAGCAGTTCTTC. The whole variable domain, filled in from reference TRBV7-6 and TRBJ2-1, reads GAGVSQSPRYKVTKRGQDVALRCDPISGHVSLYWYRQALGQGPEFLTYFNYEAQQDKSGLPNDRFSAERPEGSISTLTIQRTEQRDSAMYRCASSLGLAMNEQFFGPGTRLTVL.

This clone was found once. The J gene is TRBJ2-7, the V gene TRBV4-2, with 7 bases aligning to TRBD2. The V segment lost 6 bases and the J segment 5 bases; nucleotides outside the gene matches: 10. Germline V gene sequence: CDR1 LGHNA, CDR2 YNFKEQ. This CDR3 has 14 amino acids. CDR3 sequence (DNA): TGTGCCAGCAGTTTCTCCGGGGGGAACCACGAGCAGTACTTC. It specifies CASSFSGGNHEQYF.

The V gene is TRBV19, the J gene TRBJ1-1; possibly TRBD1 for D (6 bases). Germline loops: CDR1 LNHDA, CDR2 SQIVND (reference sequence). The CDR3 contains 13 residues. The germline V and J ends were trimmed by 10 bases and 5 bases, with 17 bases remaining between them. The CDR3 is CATSGGGDTEAFF. Written as DNA, the CDR3 is TGTGCCACCTCGGGAGGGGGGGATACTGAAGCTTTCTTT. The complete variable domain, with remaining parts taken from reference TRBV19 and TRBJ1-1, reads DGGITQSPKYLFRKEGQNVTLSCEQNLNHDAMYWYRQDPGQGLRLIYYSQIVNDFQKGDIAEGYSVSREKKESFPLTVTSAQKNPTAFYLCATSGGGDTEAFFGQGTRLTVV.

The V call is TRBV7-6, the J call TRBJ2-3, with TRBD2 matching 7 bases. There are 13 residues in the CDR3. V lost 3 bases to trimming and J lost 7 bases; unmatched junction nucleotides: 4. Germline V gene data show CDR1 as SGHVS and CDR2 as FNYEAQ. CDR3 sequence: CASSFRDYYTQYF. CDR3 DNA sequence: TGTGCCAGCAGCTTCCGGGACTATTATACGCAGTATTTT. Full variable domain (outside the CDR3, taken from reference TRBV7-6 and TRBJ2-3): GAGVSQSPRYKVTKRGQDVALRCDPISGHVSLYWYRQALGQGPEFLTYFNYEAQQDKSGLPNDRFSAERPEGSISTLTIQRTEQRDSAMYRCASSFRDYYTQYFGPGTRLTVL.

The chain combines TRBV4-3 with TRBJ1-2, with 10 bases fitting TRBD1. This CDR3 is 15 amino acids long. V lost 2 bases, J lost 4 bases, and 4 bases stayed unmatched. Germline-derived CDR1 and CDR2 are LGHNA and YSLEER. CDR3 sequence (DNA): TGCGCCAGCAGCCAACCGGACAGGGGGGCCTATGGCTACACCTTC. Its translation is CASSQPDRGAYGYTF.

The chain has TRBV5-6 and TRBJ1-3; the D is unclear. Germline assignment: CDR1 SGHDT and CDR2 YYEEEE. V lost 4 bases, J lost 0 bases, and 14 bases lay in between. This CDR3 spans 16 amino acids. The CDR3 sequence: CASSPILLFSGNTIYF. DNA of the CDR3: TGTGCCAGCAGCCCTATACTGTTATTCTCTGGAAACACCATATATTTT.

The chain links TRBV2 to TRBJ1-3; D unclear. The germline gives CDR1 SNHLY, CDR2 FYNNEI. The germline V and J ends were trimmed by 3 bases and 4 bases, with 16 bases remaining between them. This CDR3 has 16 amino acids. This chain's CDR3 is CASSELSGGPGNTIYF. For the CDR3, the DNA is TGTGCCAGCAGTGAGCTATCCGGAGGGCCGGGAAACACCATATATTTT.

The rearrangement uses TRBV28 and TRBJ1-2; no clear D gene. V lost 4 bases and J lost 8, with 14 bases in between. The V gene's germline CDR1 is MDHEN and CDR2 SYDVKM. CDR3 size: 13 residues. CDR3 DNA sequence: TGTGCCAGCAGTTCGGACCCCGGAGGGGGCTACACCTTC. Translated, it gives CASSSDPGGGYTF.

CDR3 loop: CASGLTGVREEPNYGYTF. CDR3 DNA: TGTGCTAGTGGACTGACCGGGGTCAGGGAGGAACCTAACTATGGCTACACCTTC. The chain combines TRBV12-5 with TRBJ1-2; possibly TRBD1 for D (5 bases). V lost 6 bases and J 0 bases, leaving 23 bases between the germline ends. This CDR3 has 18 residues. Germline CDR1 is LGHNT and CDR2 is FRNRAP. Combining the CDR3 with reference TRBV12-5 and TRBJ1-2 gives the whole variable domain DARVTQTPRHKVTEMGQEVTMRCQPILGHNTVFWYRQTMMQGLELLAYFRNRAPLDDSGMPKDRFSAEMPDATLATLKIQPSEPRDSAVYFCASGLTGVREEPNYGYTFGSGTRLTVV.

This sequence joins TRBV29-1 and TRBJ1-2; the match to TRBD1 covers 10 bases. Trimming at V came to 3 bases and at J to 6 bases, leaving 10 bases not matched to a gene. The CDR3 contains 15 residues. Germline CDR1 reads SQVTM; CDR2 reads ANQGSEA. The CDR3 nucleotides read TGCAGCGTTGATGATGGCGGGGACAGGGGACATGGCTACACCTTC. This sequence encodes CSVDDGGDRGHGYTF.

J is TRBJ2-3 and V is TRBV7-8; weak D call: TRBD1 (5 bases). This CDR3 is built from 17 residues. The germline V gene has CDR1 SGHVS and CDR2 FQNEAQ. V was cut by 2 bases and J by 2 bases, with 17 bases left in between. CDR3 residues: CASSLFTATETTDTQYF. Written as DNA, the CDR3 is TGTGCCAGCAGCTTATTCACCGCGACAGAGACCACAGATACGCAGTATTTT.

This sequence joins TRBV28 and TRBJ1-5; D not resolved. Looked up from germline, CDR1 is MDHEN and CDR2 is SYDVKM. V dropped 4 bases and J dropped 0 bases, with 10 bases sitting between them. The CDR3 covers 15 residues. CDR3 coding DNA: TGTGCCAGCAGTTCGCGACTGCTTAGCAATCAGCCCCAGCATTTT. This translates into CASSSRLLSNQPQHF.

This chain uses TRBV29-1 with TRBJ2-6; TRBD1 is a possible D gene (6 bases). The CDR3 extends over 13 amino acids. The germline V gene has CDR1 SQVTM and CDR2 ANQGSEA. Trimming shortened V by 6 bases and J by 4 bases, and 10 bases separated the two germline ends. The DNA of the CDR3 is TGCAGCGTCAGGGGTGGGGGGGCCAACGTCCTGACTTTC. Protein: CSVRGGGANVLTF.

The chain recombines TRBV11-2 with TRBJ1-3; no firm D call. In germline, CDR1 is SGHAT, CDR2 FQNNGV. The germline V and J ends were trimmed by 7 bases and 0 bases, with 10 bases remaining between them. The length of the CDR3 is 14 residues. The CDR3 here is CASTPGFSGNTIYF. CDR3 sequence (DNA): TGTGCCAGCACCCCGGGATTCTCTGGAAACACCATATATTTT.

This clone was detected once. The chain joins TRBV27 to TRBJ1-2, with a weak D call TRBD1 (6 bases). The CDR3 has 15 residues. The germline gives CDR1 MNHEY, CDR2 SMNVEV (reference sequence). V was pared by 5 bases and J by 2 bases, with 15 bases between. The CDR3 region is CASSLIGRGNYGYTF. CDR3 DNA: TGTGCCAGCAGTCTTATAGGCAGGGGAAACTATGGCTACACCTTC.

This chain links TRBV9 with TRBJ1-1; possible D gene TRBD1, 6 bases. The CDR3 covers 16 residues. Trimming removed 3 bases at V and 3 bases at J, with 18 bases between. CDR1 and CDR2 (germline): SGDLS, YYNGEE. Here the CDR3 DNA reads TGTGCCAGCAGCGGCAGGGGACCCCCACGCGACACTGAAGCTTTCTTT. As protein: CASSGRGPPRDTEAFF.

This clone showed up just a few times. The chain joins TRBV7-9 to TRBJ2-3, with 13 bases identical to TRBD2. Germline V CDR1 and CDR2: SEHNR, FQNEAQ (reference sequence). The CDR3 sequence is 19 residues long. V was clipped by 6 bases and J by 1 base; unmatched bases: 13. The chain's CDR3 is CASRHLPGLAGRGTDTQYF. In DNA form, the CDR3 reads TGTGCCAGCAGGCACCTCCCGGGACTAGCGGGACGGGGCACAGATACGCAGTATTTT.

V is TRBV5-1 and J is TRBJ2-3; TRBD2 agrees at 9 bases. The ends lost 4 bases at V and 5 bases at J; junction bases unmatched: 11. The CDR3 loop spans 16 amino acids. Germline CDR1 reads SGHRS; CDR2 reads YFSETQ. CDR3 in DNA: TGCGCCAGCAGCGCCATCTTAGCGGGAGTAATAGATACGCAGTATTTT. This codes for CASSAILAGVIDTQYF. The full variable domain, completed using reference TRBV5-1 and TRBJ2-3, is KAGVTQTPRYLIKTRGQQVTLSCSPISGHRSVSWYQQTPGQGLQFLFEYFSETQRNKGNFPGRFSGRQFSNSRSEMNVSTLELGDSALYLCASSAILAGVIDTQYFGPGTRLTVL.

V usage is TRBV27 and J usage is TRBJ2-7; no reliable D call. In germline, CDR1 is MNHEY, CDR2 SMNVEV (reference sequence). With 0 bases removed from V and 0 bases from J, the gap between germline ends came to 12 bases. The CDR3 loop spans 16 amino acids. Here the CDR3 DNA reads TGTGCCAGCAGTTTATCGCCAGTCCCCAGCTCCTACGAGCAGTACTTC. It translates to CASSLSPVPSSYEQYF.

The V gene is TRBV13, the J gene TRBJ2-1, with 15 bases aligning to TRBD2. Germline V lookup: CDR1 PRHDT, CDR2 FYEKMQ (reference sequence). V was clipped by 4 bases and J by 9 bases; unmatched bases: 7. This CDR3 has 16 amino acids. CDR3 coding DNA: TGTGCCAGCAGCTGGGGGACTAGCGGGAGGTGGAGTGAGCAGTTCTTC. This encodes CASSWGTSGRWSEQFF.